Detailed here is one T cell receptor beta chain. Antigen: not known. Germline-derived CDR1 and CDR2 are SQVTM and ANQGSEA. The V end lost 6 bases, the J end lost 8 bases, and 19 bases lay between the germline ends. The CDR3 contains 13 residues. The data belong to a study of human T cells and chemical hapten exposure. Study-wide results and limits: Among TCRs, those above 1 in 1000 frequency were unaffected by DPC sensitization.

TCRdb re-analysed the RACE reads in MiXCR, keeping a single row per CDR3 protein. Of some 45,000 distinct CDR3 sequences in the sample, just under 9% were seen once. Time point of the sample: patch test 2, 6 weeks after DPC sensitization. The treatment here: therapeutic diphenylcyclopropenone sensitization with weekly scalp DPC. The source material was whole blood, sampled in connection with sensitization to the hapten diphenylcyclopropenone (DPC). This receptor was taken from a woman between 40 and 50 years old with alopecia areata. Some clones in this sample may be carry-over from other donors' samples. This sequence joins TRBV29-1 and TRBJ1-2; D may be TRBD1 (5 bases). The CDR3 sequence: CSVGRGENYGYTF. DNA of the CDR3: TGCAGCGTCGGTAGAGGGGAGAATTACGGCTACACCTTC. Based on the CDR3 plus reference TRBV29-1 and TRBJ1-2, the full variable domain is SAVISQKPSRDICQRGTSLTIQCQVDSQVTMMFWYRQQPGQSLTLIATANQGSEATYESGFVIDKFPISRPNLTFSTLTVSNMSPEDSSIYLCSVGRGENYGYTFGSGTRLTVV.